A selection of T cell receptor beta chains follows, all from one sample in a study of T cell responses to AZD1222 COVID-19 vaccine. Produced via immunoSEQ multiplex PCR; TCRdb's table is partial and in-frame only. Of 100,000 to 150,000 clones detected, approximately 92% appear once; the ten largest clones hold 1.1%. Sequenced here: peripheral blood, sampled 28 days after the second AZD1222 dose. These receptors all stem from an adult who received the AZD1222 COVID-19 vaccine. Both conserved end residues are part of each CDR3. The order of the fields is D gene, J gene, V gene, clone size, CDR3 DNA, CDR3 protein. The D gene is left open where the match is weak. Only part of the rows carry a size: once, few, many, or a class if the clone is expanded.

D: NA
J: TRBJ1-1
V: TRBV7-2
size: NA
DNA: TGTGCCAGCAGCACCCACGGACGGGGCACTGAAGCTTTCTTT
CDR3: CASSTHGRGTEAFF

D: TRBD2
J: TRBJ2-5
V: TRBV2
size: NA
DNA: TGTGCCAGCAGTGAGACTAGCAGTGTGACCCAGTACTTC
CDR3: CASSETSSVTQYF

D: NA
J: TRBJ2-2
V: TRBV7-9
size: NA
DNA: TGTGCCAGCAGCTTAGACGGGCCCGGGGAGCTGTTTTTT
CDR3: CASSLDGPGELFF

D: NA
J: TRBJ2-2
V: TRBV29-1
size: NA
DNA: TGCAGCGTGGCGACTATATCGAACACCGGGGAGCTGTTTTTT
CDR3: CSVATISNTGELFF

D: NA
J: TRBJ2-3
V: TRBV27
size: NA
DNA: TGTGCCAGCAGGCCTGACCGGGACACAGATACGCAGTATTTT
CDR3: CASRPDRDTDTQYF

D: TRBD2
J: TRBJ2-3
V: TRBV3-1/TRBV3-2
size: NA
DNA: TGTGCCAGCAGCCAAGATCGACTAGCGGGGGCGACAGATACGCAGTATTTT
CDR3: CASSQDRLAGATDTQYF

D: NA
J: TRBJ1-1
V: TRBV12-3/TRBV12-4
size: once
DNA: TGTGCCAGCAGTTTCATCGGCAGTGAAGCTTTCTTT
CDR3: CASSFIGSEAFF

D: NA
J: TRBJ1-5
V: TRBV19
size: NA
DNA: TGTGCCAGTAGTATAGATCGGGTGGGCATGGGCAATCAGCCCCAGCATTTT
CDR3: CASSIDRVGMGNQPQHF

D: NA
J: TRBJ1-1
V: TRBV5-4
size: NA
DNA: TGTGCCAGCAGTCCGGACGGAGTAGGCACTGAAGCTTTCTTT
CDR3: CASSPDGVGTEAFF

D: TRBD1
J: TRBJ1-3
V: TRBV11-2
size: NA
DNA: TGTGCCAGCAGCTTAGTCTCCGGGACAGGGACTGGAAACACCATATATTTT
CDR3: CASSLVSGTGTGNTIYF

D: TRBD1
J: TRBJ1-2
V: TRBV5-8
size: NA
DNA: TGTGCCAGCAGCCTCAGGGGACAGGGCTATGGCTACACCTTC
CDR3: CASSLRGQGYGYTF

D: TRBD1
J: TRBJ1-5
V: TRBV7-2
size: NA
DNA: TGTGCCAGCAGCCGGGACAGGGTGAGCAATCAGCCCCAGCATTTT
CDR3: CASSRDRVSNQPQHF

D: TRBD2
J: TRBJ2-1
V: TRBV6-5
size: NA
DNA: TGTGCCAGCAGTTACAGGACTAGCGGGGGGGCCCATGAGCAGTTCTTC
CDR3: CASSYRTSGGAHEQFF

D: NA
J: TRBJ2-6
V: TRBV4-3
size: NA
DNA: TGCGCCAGCAGCCAAGAATGGAGCTCTGGGGCCAACGTCCTGACTTTC
CDR3: CASSQEWSSGANVLTF

D: TRBD1
J: TRBJ1-2
V: TRBV19
size: few
DNA: TGTGCCAGTAGTATCCCCTCCCGGACAGGGAACTATGGCTACACCTTC
CDR3: CASSIPSRTGNYGYTF

D: NA
J: TRBJ2-1
V: TRBV19
size: NA
DNA: TGTGCCAGTAGTAGGAACACCTTGTACTCCTACAATGAGCAGTTCTTC
CDR3: CASSRNTLYSYNEQFF

D: NA
J: TRBJ1-2
V: TRBV6-2/TRBV6-3
size: few
DNA: TGTGCCAGCAGCCATGACAGCAACTATGGCTACACCTTC
CDR3: CASSHDSNYGYTF

D: TRBD2
J: TRBJ2-1
V: TRBV30
size: NA
DNA: TGTGCCTGGAGTGTAGGCGGGAGCGACCCAGAGCAGTTCTTC
CDR3: CAWSVGGSDPEQFF

D: NA
J: TRBJ1-3
V: TRBV18
size: NA
DNA: TGTGCCAGCTCCCCCTTCACCTCCTCTGGAAACACCATATATTTT
CDR3: CASSPFTSSGNTIYF

D: TRBD2
J: TRBJ2-7
V: TRBV30
size: NA
DNA: TGTGCCTGGAGTAAGCTAGCGGGGGGCTACGAGCAGTACTTC
CDR3: CAWSKLAGGYEQYF

D: NA
J: TRBJ2-7
V: TRBV6-5
size: NA
DNA: TGTGCCAGCAGTACTTTTTACGAGCAGTACTTC
CDR3: CASSTFYEQYF

D: NA
J: TRBJ2-1
V: TRBV6-5
size: once
DNA: TGTGCCAGCAGTTACTCGAGTCGAAGGGAGCAGTTCTTC
CDR3: CASSYSSRREQFF

D: TRBD2
J: TRBJ2-3
V: TRBV10-3
size: NA
DNA: TGTGCCATCAGTGAAGCAACTAGCGGGGGGGATACGCAGTATTTT
CDR3: CAISEATSGGDTQYF

D: NA
J: TRBJ2-3
V: TRBV6-5
size: NA
DNA: TGTGCCAGCAGCTCTGCGACTCGCACAGATACGCAGTATTTT
CDR3: CASSSATRTDTQYF

D: NA
J: TRBJ1-4
V: TRBV7-2
size: NA
DNA: TGTGCCAGCAGTTTTCACGATGCAGCTAATGAAAAACTGTTTTTT
CDR3: CASSFHDAANEKLFF

D: TRBD1
J: TRBJ1-2
V: TRBV5-6
size: NA
DNA: TGTGCCAGCAGCTTGGGCAGGGGGAACTATGGCTACACCTTC
CDR3: CASSLGRGNYGYTF

D: NA
J: TRBJ2-5
V: TRBV12-3/TRBV12-4
size: once
DNA: TGTGCCAGCAGAAGGACAGAAGAGACCCAGTACTTC
CDR3: CASRRTEETQYF

D: NA
J: TRBJ2-1
V: TRBV5-1
size: NA
DNA: TGCGCCAGCAGAGTGGGGGGGACAGGTCGAGGAAATGAGCAGTTCTTC
CDR3: CASRVGGTGRGNEQFF

D: NA
J: TRBJ1-4
V: TRBV7-9
size: NA
DNA: TGTGCCAGCAGCTCCGGTGAAAAACTGTTTTTT
CDR3: CASSSGEKLFF

D: NA
J: TRBJ2-7
V: TRBV12-3/TRBV12-4
size: NA
DNA: TGTGCCAGCAGCACCCGACAGGTCTACGAGCAGTACTTC
CDR3: CASSTRQVYEQYF

D: NA
J: TRBJ1-1
V: TRBV4-2
size: NA
DNA: TGTGCCAGCAGCCAAGGGGGGGGGAACACTGAAGCTTTCTTT
CDR3: CASSQGGGNTEAFF

D: TRBD1
J: TRBJ1-6
V: TRBV6-5
size: few
DNA: TGTGCCAGCGCTCGGGGACAGGATAATTCACCCCTCCACTTT
CDR3: CASARGQDNSPLHF

D: NA
J: TRBJ1-1
V: TRBV19
size: once
DNA: TGTGCCACTAGGCCCCCGGGGGACACTGAAGCTTTCTTT
CDR3: CATRPPGDTEAFF

D: NA
J: TRBJ1-3
V: TRBV30
size: NA
DNA: TGTGCCTGGAGGAGAGTTGGAAACACCATATATTTT
CDR3: CAWRRVGNTIYF

D: TRBD1
J: TRBJ1-2
V: TRBV30
size: NA
DNA: TGTGCCTGGAGTCCACACTCCTACAGGGGGCTGGATGGCTACACCTTC
CDR3: CAWSPHSYRGLDGYTF

D: NA
J: TRBJ1-6
V: TRBV9
size: NA
DNA: TGTGCCAGCAGCGGCACGGGGTCCGGCACACCCCTCCACTTT
CDR3: CASSGTGSGTPLHF

D: NA
J: TRBJ1-2
V: TRBV21-1
size: NA
DNA: TGTGCCAGCAGCAAACGGCAGGGGGTCGACTATGGCTACACCTTC
CDR3: CASSKRQGVDYGYTF

D: TRBD1
J: TRBJ1-2
V: TRBV3-1/TRBV3-2
size: NA
DNA: TGTGCCAGCAGCCAAGGGACAGGGACAGGCTTTTATGGCTACACCTTC
CDR3: CASSQGTGTGFYGYTF

D: NA
J: TRBJ1-2
V: TRBV9
size: NA
DNA: TGTGCCAGCAGCCGCGGGGACGGGGGAGGCTACACCTTC
CDR3: CASSRGDGGGYTF

D: NA
J: TRBJ2-3
V: TRBV6-5
size: NA
DNA: TGTGCCAGCAGTCCGACCACACAGGGCAGAAGGACGCAGTATTTT
CDR3: CASSPTTQGRRTQYF

D: NA
J: TRBJ2-7
V: TRBV10-3
size: NA
DNA: TGTGCCATCAGTGGACAAGGGGGTTACGAGCAGTACTTC
CDR3: CAISGQGGYEQYF

D: TRBD1
J: TRBJ2-7
V: TRBV5-1
size: NA
DNA: TGCGCCAGCGCCGTCGGGGACAGAGCCTACGAGCAGTACTTC
CDR3: CASAVGDRAYEQYF

D: TRBD1
J: TRBJ1-1
V: TRBV6-6
size: once
DNA: TGTGCCAGCAGGGGTGACAGGGGGCGCGCGGCTGAAGCTTTCTTT
CDR3: CASRGDRGRAAEAFF

D: TRBD1
J: TRBJ2-5
V: TRBV6-6
size: NA
DNA: TGTGCCAGCAGTTACCGACAGACAGGGCAAGAGACCCAGTACTTC
CDR3: CASSYRQTGQETQYF

D: TRBD2
J: TRBJ2-3
V: TRBV4-3
size: NA
DNA: TGCGCCAGCAGCCAAGATGGCGGGAGGGGAGATACGCAGTATTTT
CDR3: CASSQDGGRGDTQYF

D: NA
J: TRBJ1-2
V: TRBV7-9
size: NA
DNA: TGTGCCAGCAGCTTACAGGGGAATGGCTACACCTTC
CDR3: CASSLQGNGYTF

D: TRBD1
J: TRBJ2-7
V: TRBV29-1
size: NA
DNA: TGCAGCGCCCGGAAGGACAGGGGCTACGAGCAGTACTTC
CDR3: CSARKDRGYEQYF